These T cell receptor beta chains were read from a single sample in a study of blood T cells in healthy people across ages. TCRdb reprocessed the 5' RACE reads via MiXCR and lists one record per CDR3 protein. Among around 1,800,000 distinct CDR3 sequences listed, approximately 40% were seen once. The sample taken for sequencing was blood. Receptors were obtained from a human donor in good health. Both conserved end residues are part of each CDR3. A D gene is named only where the DNA matches it firmly. The size field is filled for only some rows; it gives once, few, many or a size class.

D	size	V	J	DNA	CDR3
NA	NA	TRBV5-1	TRBJ2-5	TGCGCCAGCAGCGCTGGTGGGTACCAGGAAGAGACCCAGTACTTC	CASSAGGYQEETQYF
NA	many	TRBV7-2	TRBJ1-1	TGTGCCAGCAGCTTAGTCGCGGAGAACACTGAAGCTTTCTTT	CASSLVAENTEAFF
NA	NA	TRBV4-3	TRBJ2-2	TGCGCCAGTAGCCAAGACGGGGGAGACACCGGGGAGCTGTTTTTT	CASSQDGGDTGELFF
NA	many	TRBV15	TRBJ2-5	TGTGCCACCAGCCGCCGTGGGACTCAAGAGACCCAGTACTTC	CATSRRGTQETQYF
NA	NA	TRBV21-1	TRBJ2-7	TGTGCCAGCAGCATTTTTTTCCGGATTTGCGAGCAGTACTTC	CASSIFFRICEQYF
TRBD2	NA	TRBV5-1	TRBJ2-3	TGCGCCAGCAGCTTGGGACTAGCGGCCCGCACAGATACGCAGTATTTT	CASSLGLAARTDTQYF
TRBD2	few	TRBV12-3/TRBV12-4	TRBJ2-1	TGTGCCAGCAGTCCTGGGACTATCATTAATGAGCAGTTCTTC	CASSPGTIINEQFF
NA	NA	TRBV28	TRBJ1-2	TGTGCCAGCGCAGCGTTGGTGGAGGGATACTATGGCTACACCTTC	CASAALVEGYYGYTF
NA	few	TRBV7-2	TRBJ1-5	TGTGCCAGCAGCTTAGCTGGACAGATCAATCAGCCCCAGCATTTT	CASSLAGQINQPQHF
NA	few	TRBV6-2/TRBV6-3	TRBJ2-7	TGTGCCAGCAGTTACTCGAGAAGGCCCGACGAGCAGTACTTC	CASSYSRRPDEQYF
TRBD2	NA	TRBV29-1	TRBJ2-3	TGCAGCGTGAGACCCGCTAGCGGGGGAGGCACGCAGTATTTT	CSVRPASGGGTQYF
TRBD2	NA	TRBV6-5	TRBJ2-1	TGTGCCAGCAGTTACTCGCTCCAGGGAGGGAATGAGCAGTTCTTC	CASSYSLQGGNEQFF
TRBD2	few	TRBV5-1	TRBJ2-1	TGCGCCAGCAGCCGTAGCGGGGGGTGGTACAATGAGCAGTTCTTC	CASSRSGGWYNEQFF
NA	few	TRBV11-1	TRBJ1-4	TGTGCCAGCAGCTTAAGCAACGGCGATGAAAAACTGTTTTTT	CASSLSNGDEKLFF
TRBD1	NA	TRBV6-6	TRBJ1-2	TGTGCCAGCAGTCGTCCAGGGGGGGTTCGCGATGGCTACACCTTC	CASSRPGGVRDGYTF
TRBD2	once	TRBV24-1	TRBJ2-5	TGTGCCACCAGTGACTCCGGGACTAGCGGGGGGCTCCAAGAGACCCAGTACTTC	CATSDSGTSGGLQETQYF
NA	few	TRBV7-9	TRBJ2-4	TGTGCCAGCAGCGCCGTCGATGTAGGCATTCAGTACTTC	CASSAVDVGIQYF
NA	few	TRBV12-3/TRBV12-4	TRBJ1-2	TGTGCCAGCAGTCGCATCAGGGGCTATGGCTACACCTTC	CASSRIRGYGYTF
NA	NA	TRBV7-3	TRBJ2-7	TGTGCCAGCAGCTCATCCCCGACGGTTATTGGGGCGGAGCAGTACTTC	CASSSSPTVIGAEQYF
NA	once	TRBV9	TRBJ2-5	TGTGCCGGCAGCGTAGAGGACGGCCAAGAGACCCAGTACTTC	CAGSVEDGQETQYF
TRBD2	NA	TRBV7-2	TRBJ2-1	TGTGCCAGCAGCTACAGCGGGGGAGGACACAATGAGCAGTTCTTC	CASSYSGGGHNEQFF
NA	many	TRBV6-5	TRBJ2-1	TGTGCCAGCAGTTACAAGGGTGGGCTGTACAGTGAGCAGTTCTTC	CASSYKGGLYSEQFF
NA	few	TRBV27	TRBJ1-2	TGTGCCAGCAGCTCCATCTCGCGGCAAATCTATGGCTACACCTTC	CASSSISRQIYGYTF
TRBD1	few	TRBV20-1	TRBJ1-4	TGCAGTGCCGACAGGGGCGACAATAATGAAAAACTGTTTTTT	CSADRGDNNEKLFF
TRBD1	many	TRBV12-3/TRBV12-4	TRBJ1-5	TGTGCCAGCTGGATGGGACAGATCAATCAGCCCCAGCATTTT	CASWMGQINQPQHF
NA	NA	TRBV4-1	TRBJ2-7	TGCGCCAGCAGCCCATCCACGGGACACCGCTACGAGCAGTACTTC	CASSPSTGHRYEQYF
NA	NA	TRBV4-1	TRBJ1-6	TGCGCCAGCAGCCAAGATACCAGGGGAGGTTCACCCCTCCACTTT	CASSQDTRGGSPLHF
TRBD1	NA	TRBV5-1	TRBJ2-1	TGCGCCAGCAGCTTAGGCGGGACAGGGAATGAGCAGTTCTTC	CASSLGGTGNEQFF
NA	few	TRBV7-2	TRBJ1-4	TGTGCCAGCAGCTTAGGGGGAGGATTTGGTGAAAAACTGTTTTTT	CASSLGGGFGEKLFF
NA	NA	TRBV20-1	TRBJ2-5	TGCAGTGCTAGAGATTGGGGACAAGACCACCAAGAGACCCAGTACTTC	CSARDWGQDHQETQYF
TRBD2	NA	TRBV27	TRBJ2-1	TGTGCCAGCAGTTTGCTCCTAGCGGGGGGGCCCTACAATGGGCAGTTCTTC	CASSLLLAGGPYNGQFF
NA	NA	TRBV7-3	TRBJ2-3	TGTGCCAGCAGCCCGACTACCCCGGGTTGGGATACGCAGTATTTT	CASSPTTPGWDTQYF
TRBD1	few	TRBV20-1	TRBJ1-1	TGCAGTGCTATCTCCGGGACAGCGAACACTGAAGCTTTCTTT	CSAISGTANTEAFF
NA	NA	TRBV2	TRBJ1-5	TGTGCCACCAAAGGGGATAGTAATCAGCCCCAGCATTTT	CATKGDSNQPQHF
NA	NA	TRBV2	TRBJ1-2	TGTGCCAGCCTCGGGGGGTTCGGGAACTATGGCTACACCTTC	CASLGGFGNYGYTF
NA	NA	TRBV10-3	TRBJ1-6	TGTGCCGTCAGTGAGTCAAGGGGAGAAGGGTCACCCCTCCACTTT	CAVSESRGEGSPLHF
NA	few	TRBV29-1	TRBJ2-3	TGCAGCGTTGTCCTCTGGGGGGGCACAGATACGCAGTATTTT	CSVVLWGGTDTQYF
TRBD1	NA	TRBV2	TRBJ2-1	TGTGCCAGCAAATCGATTCGAGGGGGCGACAATGAGCAGTTCTTC	CASKSIRGGDNEQFF
NA	NA	TRBV2	TRBJ2-3	TGTGCCAGCAGTAATGACAGAGCTAGCACAGATACGCAGTATTTT	CASSNDRASTDTQYF
NA	NA	TRBV12-3/TRBV12-4	TRBJ2-2	TGTGCCAGCAGTTTAGGTTATGGCGGGGAGCTGTTTTTT	CASSLGYGGELFF